The clone carrying this T cell receptor beta chain was detected only a few times. The antigen is undetermined. The sample is drawn from a study of blood T cells in healthy people across ages. Study-wide findings and caveats: Nothing was known about donor CMV status, and this possibly confounded expanded clonotype changes.

In germline, CDR1 is MNHNS, CDR2 SASEGT. This CDR3 has 13 residues. It was with a sample-barcoded 5' primer and a J-beta primer mix that a second PCR of roughly 7 to 12 cycles was run. A tag from a template-switch adaptor with 12 random nucleotides marked each cDNA molecule. A single record per CDR3 protein comes from TCRdb applying MiXCR to the 5' RACE reads. The table lists 1 million to 1.2 million distinct CDR3 sequences, more than 30% of them singletons. Each donor was a healthy Caucasian individual from Russia, aged 6 to 90. The chain has TRBV6-1 and TRBJ2-4; D is uncertain. The J call may be incorrect, as the DNA end agrees better with TRBJ2-7. The origin of this receptor is a man between 18 and 29 years old in good health. The sequenced sample was blood. In DNA form, the CDR3 reads TGTGCCAGCAACCTGGATAGGGTCTACGAGCAGTACTTC. Translating gives CASNLDRVYEQYF.